Listed below are T cell receptor beta chains from one sample, sequenced in a study of OX40 agonist ivuxolimab in advanced cancers. Profiled with immunoSEQ multiplex PCR; TCRdb holds only in-frame clones, not every one. The repertoire holds around 84,000 clones, with around 92% as singletons. The sample was CD4+ or CD8+ T cells sorted from blood, taken in a trial of the OX40 agonist ivuxolimab. The receptors shown here come from an adult with an advanced solid tumor such as melanoma, head and neck, liver or kidney cancer. CDR3s include the opening cysteine and the closing phenylalanine or tryptophan.

V	J	CDR3
TRBV18	TRBJ1-1	CASSPMGRGGSVGTEAFF
TRBV6-5	TRBJ1-2	CASSHLGVEGYGYTF
TRBV28	TRBJ2-5	CASSHPEGGGGETQYF
TRBV7-6	TRBJ2-3	CASSLAPASDTQYF
TRBV7-2	TRBJ1-5	CASSLGQGGQPQHF
TRBV29-1	TRBJ2-3	CSVESDPSTQYF
TRBV19	TRBJ2-1	CASNIGSSWDEQFF
TRBV6-5	TRBJ1-1	CASLAELNTEAFF
TRBV7-3	TRBJ2-1	CASSSGTSAYNEQFF
TRBV5-4	TRBJ2-3	CASSLAVAGPTDTQYF
TRBV27	TRBJ2-2	CASSPGLAGRAGELFF
TRBV10-3	TRBJ2-5	CAISDKASSAETQYF
TRBV7-6	TRBJ2-7	CASSLDDRGYDEQYF
TRBV2	TRBJ2-2	CATEERLAGGGTGELFF
TRBV9	TRBJ2-1	CASSVADEQFF
TRBV5-1	TRBJ1-5	CASSLSAGTGYQPQHF
TRBV16	TRBJ2-7	CASSQGGYEQYF
TRBV6-5	TRBJ2-7	CASSYSRGPRYEQYF
TRBV11-3	TRBJ2-6	CASSSSSGANVLTF
TRBV19	TRBJ2-7	CASSGTSGPYEQYF
TRBV2	TRBJ2-1	CASRLVGRLKEQFF
TRBV27	TRBJ2-7	CASSLLGQAPGEQYF
TRBV30	TRBJ2-3	CARGGARVGDTQYF
TRBV30	TRBJ1-2	CAWSVQAGGYTF
TRBV28	TRBJ1-2	CASVRRTDGYTF
TRBV19	TRBJ2-1	CASSFPGTSGDNEQFF
TRBV7-2	TRBJ1-1	CASSSRPHEAFF
TRBV18	TRBJ1-3	CASSPGDKGNTIYF
TRBV6-5	TRBJ2-3	CASRQGKATDTQYF
TRBV29-1	TRBJ2-1	CSGRPPYNEQFF
TRBV7-7	TRBJ2-1	CASSLAQGYNEQFF
TRBV5-1	TRBJ2-5	CASIASGQDTQYF
TRBV28	TRBJ1-2	CASSLGGASYGYTF
TRBV7-7	TRBJ2-2	CASSLEYTGELFF
TRBV19	TRBJ1-5	CASSSPGRAKPQHF
TRBV30	TRBJ1-2	CAWSGVYYGYTF
TRBV4-3	TRBJ2-3	CASRPDRLAELSTDTQYF
TRBV6-1	TRBJ2-1	CASSVHWDEQFF
TRBV7-2	TRBJ2-1	CASSPPWGEVSYNEQFF